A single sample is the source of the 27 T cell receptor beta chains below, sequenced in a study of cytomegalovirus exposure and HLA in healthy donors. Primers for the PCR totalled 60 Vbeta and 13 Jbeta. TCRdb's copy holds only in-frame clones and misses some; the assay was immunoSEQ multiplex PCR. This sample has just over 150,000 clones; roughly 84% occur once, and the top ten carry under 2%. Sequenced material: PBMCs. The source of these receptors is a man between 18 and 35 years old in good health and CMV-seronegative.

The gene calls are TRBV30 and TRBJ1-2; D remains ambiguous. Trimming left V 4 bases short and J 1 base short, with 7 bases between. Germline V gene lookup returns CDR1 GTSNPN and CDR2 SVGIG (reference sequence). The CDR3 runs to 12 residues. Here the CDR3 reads CAWTSLNYGYTF. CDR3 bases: TGTGCCTGGACGAGTCTTAACTATGGCTACACCTTC.

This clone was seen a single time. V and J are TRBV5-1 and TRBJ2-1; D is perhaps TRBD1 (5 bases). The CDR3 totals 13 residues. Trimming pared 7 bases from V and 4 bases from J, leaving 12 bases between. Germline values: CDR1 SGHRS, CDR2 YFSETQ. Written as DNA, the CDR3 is TGCGCCAGCGCGCCGACAGATTACAATGAGCAGTTCTTC. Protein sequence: CASAPTDYNEQFF.

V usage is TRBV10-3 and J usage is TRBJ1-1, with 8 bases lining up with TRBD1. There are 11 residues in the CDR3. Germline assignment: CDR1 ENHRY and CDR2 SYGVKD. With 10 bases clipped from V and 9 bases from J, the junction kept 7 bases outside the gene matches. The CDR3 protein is CATGTGYQAFF. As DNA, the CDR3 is TGTGCCACAGGGACAGGTTACCAAGCTTTCTTT.

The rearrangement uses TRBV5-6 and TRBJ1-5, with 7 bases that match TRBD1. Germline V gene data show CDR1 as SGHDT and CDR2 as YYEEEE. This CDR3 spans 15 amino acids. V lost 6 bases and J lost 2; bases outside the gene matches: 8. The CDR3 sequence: CASTITGAGNQPQHF. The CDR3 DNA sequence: TGTGCCAGCACGATAACAGGGGCTGGCAATCAGCCCCAGCATTTT.

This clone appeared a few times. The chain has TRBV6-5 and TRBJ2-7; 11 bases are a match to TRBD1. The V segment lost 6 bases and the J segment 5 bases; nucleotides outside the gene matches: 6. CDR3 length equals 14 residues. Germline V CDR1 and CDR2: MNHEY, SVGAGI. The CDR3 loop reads CASSPGQGENEQYF. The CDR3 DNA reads TGTGCCAGCAGCCCGGGACAGGGGGAGAACGAGCAGTACTTC.

CDR3 protein: CASSLTAGITYNEQFF. CDR3 bases: TGTGCCAGCAGCTTAACTGCAGGGATCACCTACAATGAGCAGTTCTTC. The chain carries TRBV7-3 and TRBJ2-1; perhaps TRBD1 as D (5 bases). The CDR3 totals 16 residues. The V gene lost 0 bases and the J gene lost 2 bases, with 11 bases spanning the gap. Per the germline V gene, CDR1 is SGHTA and CDR2 is FQGTGA.

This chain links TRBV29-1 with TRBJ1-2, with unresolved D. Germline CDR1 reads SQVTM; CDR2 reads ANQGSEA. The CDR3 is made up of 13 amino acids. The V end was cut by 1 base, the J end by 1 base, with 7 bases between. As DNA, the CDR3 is TGCAGCGTTGAAGCTCTCCTTAACTATGGCTACACCTTC. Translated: CSVEALLNYGYTF.

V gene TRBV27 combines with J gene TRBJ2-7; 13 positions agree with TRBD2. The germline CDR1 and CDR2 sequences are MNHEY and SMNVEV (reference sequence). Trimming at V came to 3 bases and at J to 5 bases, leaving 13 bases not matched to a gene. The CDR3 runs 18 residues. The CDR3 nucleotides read TGTGCCAGCAGTTTGAGACTAGCGGGAGGTCTAGAAAGGAACGAGCAGTACTTC. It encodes CASSLRLAGGLERNEQYF.

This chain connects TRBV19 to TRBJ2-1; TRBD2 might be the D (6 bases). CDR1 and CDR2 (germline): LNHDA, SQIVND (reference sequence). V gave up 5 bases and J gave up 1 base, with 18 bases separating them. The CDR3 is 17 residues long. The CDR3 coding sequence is TGTGCCAGTAGTCTCCTCTCCGGGACTTCTTCCTACAATGAGCAGTTCTTC. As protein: CASSLLSGTSSYNEQFF. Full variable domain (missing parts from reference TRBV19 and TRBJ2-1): DGGITQSPKYLFRKEGQNVTLSCEQNLNHDAMYWYRQDPGQGLRLIYYSQIVNDFQKGDIAEGYSVSREKKESFPLTVTSAQKNPTAFYLCASSLLSGTSSYNEQFFGPGTRLTVL.

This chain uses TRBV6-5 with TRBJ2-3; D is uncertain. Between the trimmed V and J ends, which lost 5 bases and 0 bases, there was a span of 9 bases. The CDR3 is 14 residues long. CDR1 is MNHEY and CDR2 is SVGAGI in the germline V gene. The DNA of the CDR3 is TGTGCCAGCAGTCCCCGAGCTAGCACAGATACGCAGTATTTT. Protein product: CASSPRASTDTQYF.

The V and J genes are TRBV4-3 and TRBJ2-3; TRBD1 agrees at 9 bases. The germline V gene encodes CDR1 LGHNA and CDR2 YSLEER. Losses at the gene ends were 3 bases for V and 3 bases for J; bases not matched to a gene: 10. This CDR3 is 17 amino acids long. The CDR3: CASSQAGRDRETDTQYF. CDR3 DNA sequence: TGCGCCAGCAGCCAGGCCGGACGGGACAGGGAAACAGATACGCAGTATTTT.

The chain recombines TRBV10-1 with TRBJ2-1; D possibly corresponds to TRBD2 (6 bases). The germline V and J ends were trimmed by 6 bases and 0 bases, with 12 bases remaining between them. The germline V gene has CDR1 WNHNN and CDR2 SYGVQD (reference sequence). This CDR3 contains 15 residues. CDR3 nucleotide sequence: TGCGCCAGCAGGAGGGACTCAAACTCCTACAATGAGCAGTTCTTC. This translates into CASRRDSNSYNEQFF.

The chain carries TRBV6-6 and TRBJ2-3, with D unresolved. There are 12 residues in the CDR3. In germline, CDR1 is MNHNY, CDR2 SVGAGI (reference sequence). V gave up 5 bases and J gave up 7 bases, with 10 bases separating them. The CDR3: CASSPSMNTQYF. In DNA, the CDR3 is TGTGCCAGCAGTCCATCTATGAATACGCAGTATTTT.

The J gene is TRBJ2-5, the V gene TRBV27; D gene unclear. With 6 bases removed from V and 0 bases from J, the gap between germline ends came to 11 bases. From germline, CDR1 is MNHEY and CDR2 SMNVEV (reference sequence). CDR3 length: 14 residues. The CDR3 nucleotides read TGTGCCAGCAGCCTCCCGGGTCACCAAGAGACCCAGTACTTC. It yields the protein CASSLPGHQETQYF.

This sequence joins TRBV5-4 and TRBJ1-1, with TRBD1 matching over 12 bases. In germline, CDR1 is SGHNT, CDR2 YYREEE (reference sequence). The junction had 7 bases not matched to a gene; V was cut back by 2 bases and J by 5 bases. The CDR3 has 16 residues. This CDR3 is CASSFGVGQGATEAFF. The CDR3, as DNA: TGTGCCAGCAGCTTTGGAGTGGGACAGGGGGCGACTGAAGCTTTCTTT.

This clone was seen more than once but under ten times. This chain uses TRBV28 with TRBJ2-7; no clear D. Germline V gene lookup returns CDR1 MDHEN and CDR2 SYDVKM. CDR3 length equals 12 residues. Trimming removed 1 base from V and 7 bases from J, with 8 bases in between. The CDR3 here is CASSLYPLEQYF. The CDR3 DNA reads TGTGCCAGCAGTTTATATCCCCTGGAGCAGTACTTC.

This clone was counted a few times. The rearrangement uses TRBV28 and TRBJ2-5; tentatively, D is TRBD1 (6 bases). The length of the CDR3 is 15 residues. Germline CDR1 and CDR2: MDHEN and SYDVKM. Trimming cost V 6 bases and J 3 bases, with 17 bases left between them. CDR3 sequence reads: CASRNRDTPEETQYF. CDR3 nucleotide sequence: TGTGCCAGCAGAAACCGGGACACTCCAGAAGAGACCCAGTACTTC.

CDR3 in DNA: TGTGCCAGCAGCCCTCAGTCTAGGTTGAACGAGCAGTACTTC. Translated, it gives CASSPQSRLNEQYF. This chain connects TRBV7-2 to TRBJ2-7; no reliable D call. Germline V lookup: CDR1 SGHTA, CDR2 FQGNSA. V lost 5 bases, J lost 5 bases, and 16 bases lay in between. The CDR3 consists of 14 residues.

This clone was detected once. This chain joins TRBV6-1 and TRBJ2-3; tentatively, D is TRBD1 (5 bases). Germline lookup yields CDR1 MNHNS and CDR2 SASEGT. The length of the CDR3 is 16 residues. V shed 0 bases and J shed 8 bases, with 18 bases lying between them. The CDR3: CASSEAVAGIFGTQYF. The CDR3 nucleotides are TGTGCCAGCAGTGAAGCGGTGGCAGGGATTTTTGGTACGCAGTATTTT.

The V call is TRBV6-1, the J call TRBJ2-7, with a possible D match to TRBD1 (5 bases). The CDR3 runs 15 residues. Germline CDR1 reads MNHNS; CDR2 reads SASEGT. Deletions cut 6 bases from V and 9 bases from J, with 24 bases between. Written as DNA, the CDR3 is TGTGCCAGCAGCCCTGCCCAGGGTCTTTCTATAGGGCAGTACTTC. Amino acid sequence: CASSPAQGLSIGQYF.

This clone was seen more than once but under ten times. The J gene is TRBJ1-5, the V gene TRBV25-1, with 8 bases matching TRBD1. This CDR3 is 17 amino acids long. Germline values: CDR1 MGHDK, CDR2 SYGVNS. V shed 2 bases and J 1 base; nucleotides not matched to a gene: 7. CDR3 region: CASSESGGQASNQPQHF. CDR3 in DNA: TGTGCCAGCAGTGAAAGTGGGGGACAGGCAAGCAATCAGCCCCAGCATTTT.

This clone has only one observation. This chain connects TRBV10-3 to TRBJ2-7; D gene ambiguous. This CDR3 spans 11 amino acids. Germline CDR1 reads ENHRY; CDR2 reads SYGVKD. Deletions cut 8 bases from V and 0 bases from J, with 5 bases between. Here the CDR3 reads CAIGSSYEQYF. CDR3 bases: TGTGCCATCGGCAGCTCCTACGAGCAGTACTTC.

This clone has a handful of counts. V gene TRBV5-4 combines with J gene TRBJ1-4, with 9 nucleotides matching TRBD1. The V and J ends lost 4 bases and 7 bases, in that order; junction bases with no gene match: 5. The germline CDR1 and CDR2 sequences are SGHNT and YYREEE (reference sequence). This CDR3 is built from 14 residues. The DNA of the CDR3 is TGTGCCAGCAGCAAGGACAGGGGAGGTGAAAAACTGTTTTTT. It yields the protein CASSKDRGGEKLFF.

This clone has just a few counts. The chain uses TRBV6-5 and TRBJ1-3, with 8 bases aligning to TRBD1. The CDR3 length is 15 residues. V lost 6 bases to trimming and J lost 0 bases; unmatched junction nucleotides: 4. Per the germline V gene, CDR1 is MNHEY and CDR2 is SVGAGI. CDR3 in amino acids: CASSRDRNSGNTIYF. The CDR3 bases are TGTGCCAGCAGCAGGGACAGGAACTCTGGAAACACCATATATTTT.

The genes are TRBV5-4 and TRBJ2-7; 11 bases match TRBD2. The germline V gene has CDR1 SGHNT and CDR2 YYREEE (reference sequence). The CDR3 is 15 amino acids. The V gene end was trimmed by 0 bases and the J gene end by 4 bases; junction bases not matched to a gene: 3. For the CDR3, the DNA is TGTGCCAGCAGCTTGGTGGGACTAGCGGCTTACGAGCAGTACTTC. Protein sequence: CASSLVGLAAYEQYF.

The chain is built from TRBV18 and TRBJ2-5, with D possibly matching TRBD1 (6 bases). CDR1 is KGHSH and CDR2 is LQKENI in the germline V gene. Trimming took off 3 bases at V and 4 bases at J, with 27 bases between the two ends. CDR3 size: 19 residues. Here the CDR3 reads CASSPSLTSDRPFLETQYF. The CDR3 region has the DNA TGTGCCAGCTCACCCTCGTTAACATCAGACAGGCCTTTCCTAGAGACCCAGTACTTC. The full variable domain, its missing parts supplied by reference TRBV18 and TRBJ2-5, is NAGVMQNPRHLVRRRGQEARLRCSPMKGHSHVYWYRQLPEEGLKFMVYLQKENIIDESGMPKERFSAEFPKEGPSILRIQQVVRGDSAAYFCASSPSLTSDRPFLETQYFGPGTRLLVL.

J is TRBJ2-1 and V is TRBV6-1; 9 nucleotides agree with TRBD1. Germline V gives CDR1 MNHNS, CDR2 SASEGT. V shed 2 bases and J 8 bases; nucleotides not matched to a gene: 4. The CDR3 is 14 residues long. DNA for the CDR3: TGTGCCAGCAGTGAACAACAGGGGGCGGATGAGCAGTTCTTC. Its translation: CASSEQQGADEQFF.